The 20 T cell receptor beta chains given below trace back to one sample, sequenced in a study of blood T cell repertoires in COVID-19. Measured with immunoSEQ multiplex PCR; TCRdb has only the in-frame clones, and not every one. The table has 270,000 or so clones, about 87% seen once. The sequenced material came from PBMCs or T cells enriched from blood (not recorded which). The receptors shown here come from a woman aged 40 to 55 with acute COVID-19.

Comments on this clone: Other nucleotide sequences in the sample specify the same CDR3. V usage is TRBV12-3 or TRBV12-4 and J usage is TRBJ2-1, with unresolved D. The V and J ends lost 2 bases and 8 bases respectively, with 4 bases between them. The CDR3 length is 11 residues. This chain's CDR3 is CASSLRDEQFF. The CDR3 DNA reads TGTGCCAGCAGTTTACGGGATGAGCAGTTCTTC.

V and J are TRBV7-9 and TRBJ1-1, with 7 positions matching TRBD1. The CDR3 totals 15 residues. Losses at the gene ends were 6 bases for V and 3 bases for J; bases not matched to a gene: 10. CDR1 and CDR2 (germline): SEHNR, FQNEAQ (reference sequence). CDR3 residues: CASRRIPGQHTEAFF. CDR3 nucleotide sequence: TGTGCCAGCAGAAGAATACCGGGACAGCACACTGAAGCTTTCTTT.

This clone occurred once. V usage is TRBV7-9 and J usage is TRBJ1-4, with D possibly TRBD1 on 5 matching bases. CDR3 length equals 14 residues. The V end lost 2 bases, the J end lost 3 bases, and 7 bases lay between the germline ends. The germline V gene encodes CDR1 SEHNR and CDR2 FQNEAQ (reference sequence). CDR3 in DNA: TGTGCCAGCAGCTTACAGGGATCTAATGAAAAACTGTTTTTT. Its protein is CASSLQGSNEKLFF.

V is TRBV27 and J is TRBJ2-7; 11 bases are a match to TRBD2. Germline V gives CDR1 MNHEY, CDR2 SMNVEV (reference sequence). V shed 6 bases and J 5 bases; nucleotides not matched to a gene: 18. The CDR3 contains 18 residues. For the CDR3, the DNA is TGTGCCAGCAGAAGCTGGACGGAAAGTCTAGCGGGAGGCCACGAGCAGTACTTC. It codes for CASRSWTESLAGGHEQYF.

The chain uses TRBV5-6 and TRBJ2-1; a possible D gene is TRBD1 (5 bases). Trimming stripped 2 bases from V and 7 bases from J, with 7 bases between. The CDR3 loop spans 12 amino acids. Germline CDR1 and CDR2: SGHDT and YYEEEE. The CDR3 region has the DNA TGTGCCAGCAGCTTATACAGGAATGAGCAGTTCTTC. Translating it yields CASSLYRNEQFF.

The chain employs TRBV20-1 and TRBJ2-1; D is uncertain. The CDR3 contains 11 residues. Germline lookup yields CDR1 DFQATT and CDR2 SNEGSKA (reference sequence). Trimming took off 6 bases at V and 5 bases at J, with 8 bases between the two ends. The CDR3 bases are TGCAGTGCAAACCCGGACAATGAGCAGTTCTTC. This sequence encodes CSANPDNEQFF.

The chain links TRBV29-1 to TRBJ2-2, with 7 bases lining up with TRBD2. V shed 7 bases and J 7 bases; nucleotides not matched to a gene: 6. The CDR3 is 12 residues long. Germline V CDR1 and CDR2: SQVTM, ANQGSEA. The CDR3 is CSAGREGGELFF. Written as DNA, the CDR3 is TGCAGCGCCGGCAGGGAGGGCGGGGAGCTGTTTTTT.

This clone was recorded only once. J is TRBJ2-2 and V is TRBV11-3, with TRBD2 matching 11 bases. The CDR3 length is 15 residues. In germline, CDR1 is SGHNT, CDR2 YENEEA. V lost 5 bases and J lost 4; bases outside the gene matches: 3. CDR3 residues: CASSLAGGITGELFF. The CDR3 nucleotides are TGTGCCAGCAGCCTAGCGGGAGGTATCACCGGGGAGCTGTTTTTT.

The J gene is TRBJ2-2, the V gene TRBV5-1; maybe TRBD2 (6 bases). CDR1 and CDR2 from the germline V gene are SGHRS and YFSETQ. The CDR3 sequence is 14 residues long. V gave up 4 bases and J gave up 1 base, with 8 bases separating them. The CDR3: CASSHGGNTGELFF. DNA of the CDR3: TGCGCCAGCAGCCACGGGGGGAACACCGGGGAGCTGTTTTTT. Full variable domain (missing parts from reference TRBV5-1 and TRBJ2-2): KAGVTQTPRYLIKTRGQQVTLSCSPISGHRSVSWYQQTPGQGLQFLFEYFSETQRNKGNFPGRFSGRQFSNSRSEMNVSTLELGDSALYLCASSHGGNTGELFFGEGSRLTVL.

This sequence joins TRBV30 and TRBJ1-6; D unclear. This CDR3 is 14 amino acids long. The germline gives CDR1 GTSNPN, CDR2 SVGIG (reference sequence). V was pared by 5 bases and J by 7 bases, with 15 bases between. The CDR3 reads CAWSHPSLNSPLHF. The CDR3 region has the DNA TGTGCCTGGTCCCATCCTTCACTGAATTCACCCCTCCACTTT.

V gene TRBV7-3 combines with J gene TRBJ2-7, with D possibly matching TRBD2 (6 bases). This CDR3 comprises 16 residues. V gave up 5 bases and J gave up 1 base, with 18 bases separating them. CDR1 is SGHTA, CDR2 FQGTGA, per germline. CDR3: CASSETGGGNSYEQYF. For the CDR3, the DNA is TGTGCCAGCAGCGAAACCGGGGGAGGAAATTCCTACGAGCAGTACTTC. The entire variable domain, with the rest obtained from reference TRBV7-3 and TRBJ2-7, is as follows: GAGVSQTPSNKVTEKGKYVELRCDPISGHTALYWYRQSLGQGPEFLIYFQGTGAADDSGLPNDRFFAVRPEGSVSTLKIQRTERGDSAVYLCASSETGGGNSYEQYFGPGTRLTVT.

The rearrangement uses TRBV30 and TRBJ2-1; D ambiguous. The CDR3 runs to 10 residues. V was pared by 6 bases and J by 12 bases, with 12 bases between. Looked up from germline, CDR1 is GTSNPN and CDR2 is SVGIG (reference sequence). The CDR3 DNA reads TGTGCCTGCGAGCTGGTTGGGCAGTTCTTC. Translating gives CACELVGQFF.

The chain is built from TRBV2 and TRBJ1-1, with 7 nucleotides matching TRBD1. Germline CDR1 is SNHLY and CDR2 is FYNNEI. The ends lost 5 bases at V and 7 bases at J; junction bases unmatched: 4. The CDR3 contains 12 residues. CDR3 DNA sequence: TGTGCCAGCAGTTGGGACAGAAGTGAAGCTTTCTTT. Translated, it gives CASSWDRSEAFF.

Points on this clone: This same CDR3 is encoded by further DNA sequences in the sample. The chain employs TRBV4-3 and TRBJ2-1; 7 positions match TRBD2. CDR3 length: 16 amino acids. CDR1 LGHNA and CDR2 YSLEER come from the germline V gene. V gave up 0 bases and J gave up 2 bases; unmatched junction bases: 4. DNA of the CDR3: TGCGCCAGCAGCCAAGAAGGGCTAGCGGCCTACAATGAGCAGTTCTTC. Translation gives CASSQEGLAAYNEQFF.

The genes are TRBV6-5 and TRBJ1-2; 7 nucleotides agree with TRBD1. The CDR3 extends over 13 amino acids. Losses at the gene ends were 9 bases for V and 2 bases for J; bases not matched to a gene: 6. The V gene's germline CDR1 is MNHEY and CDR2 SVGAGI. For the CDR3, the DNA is TGTGCCAGTTGGGACAGCGGCAACTATGGCTACACCTTC. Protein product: CASWDSGNYGYTF.

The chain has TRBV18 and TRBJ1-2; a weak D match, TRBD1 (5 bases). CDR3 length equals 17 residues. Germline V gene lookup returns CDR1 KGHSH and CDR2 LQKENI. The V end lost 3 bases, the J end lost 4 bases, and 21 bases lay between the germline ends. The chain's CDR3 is CASSPREGTAGGYGYTF. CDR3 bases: TGTGCCAGCTCACCCCGCGAAGGGACTGCGGGTGGCTATGGCTACACCTTC.

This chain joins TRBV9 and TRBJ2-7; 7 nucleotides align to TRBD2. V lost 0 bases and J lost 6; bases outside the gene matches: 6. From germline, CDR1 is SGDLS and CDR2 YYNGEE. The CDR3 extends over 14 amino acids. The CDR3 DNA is TGTGCCAGCAGCGTAGAGTGGGAGGGTGGCGAGCAGTACTTC. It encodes CASSVEWEGGEQYF.

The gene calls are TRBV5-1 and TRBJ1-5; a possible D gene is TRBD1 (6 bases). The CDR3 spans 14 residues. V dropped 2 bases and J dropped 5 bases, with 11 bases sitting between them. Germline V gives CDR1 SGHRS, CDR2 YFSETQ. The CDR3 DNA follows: TGCGCCAGCAGCTTAACAGGGCTCGATCAGCCCCAGCATTTT. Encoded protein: CASSLTGLDQPQHF.

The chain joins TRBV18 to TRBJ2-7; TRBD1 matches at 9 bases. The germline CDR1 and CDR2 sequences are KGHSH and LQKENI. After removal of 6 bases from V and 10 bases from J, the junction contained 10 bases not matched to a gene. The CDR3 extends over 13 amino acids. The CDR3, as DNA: TGTGCCAGCTCTCATGGGGACAGGGATGTTCAGTACGTC. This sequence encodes CASSHGDRDVQYV.

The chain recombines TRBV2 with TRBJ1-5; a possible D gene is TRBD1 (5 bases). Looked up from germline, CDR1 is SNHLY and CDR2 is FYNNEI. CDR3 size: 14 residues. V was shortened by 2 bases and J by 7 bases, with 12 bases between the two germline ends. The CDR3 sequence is CASSERAGRQPQHF. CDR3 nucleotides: TGTGCCAGCAGTGAAAGGGCAGGGAGGCAGCCCCAGCATTTT.